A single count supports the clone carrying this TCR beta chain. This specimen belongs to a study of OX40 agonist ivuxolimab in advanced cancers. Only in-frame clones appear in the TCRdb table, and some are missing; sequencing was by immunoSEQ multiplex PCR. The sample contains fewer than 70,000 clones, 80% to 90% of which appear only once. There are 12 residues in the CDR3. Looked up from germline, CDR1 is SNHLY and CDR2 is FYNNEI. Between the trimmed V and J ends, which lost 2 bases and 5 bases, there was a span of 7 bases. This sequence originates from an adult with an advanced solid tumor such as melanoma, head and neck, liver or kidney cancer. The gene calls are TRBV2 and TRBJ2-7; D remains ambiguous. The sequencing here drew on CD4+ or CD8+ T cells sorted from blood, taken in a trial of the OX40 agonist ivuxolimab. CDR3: CASSERANEQYF. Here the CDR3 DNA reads TGTGCCAGCAGTGAAAGGGCCAACGAGCAGTACTTC.